One and the same sample provided the 18 T cell receptor beta chains below, sequenced in a study of siplizumab effects on memory and regulatory T cells. Method: immunoSEQ multiplex PCR; TCRdb's copy keeps in-frame clones and lacks some. This table holds more than 95,000 clones, about 93% found once. The sequencing sample was made of Tregs sorted from blood. The receptors shown here come from a human donor in good health.

The J gene is TRBJ2-1, the V gene TRBV7-3, with 7 bases aligning to TRBD2. From germline, CDR1 is SGHTA and CDR2 FQGTGA. The CDR3 runs 13 residues. V shed 5 bases, J shed 8 bases, and the junction held 6 bases outside the gene matches. CDR3 in DNA: TGTGCCAGCAGCCCCGGGGGGAAGTATGAGCAGTTCTTC. It yields the protein CASSPGGKYEQFF.

The CDR3 spells CASSQEMVTEAFF. In nucleotides, the CDR3 is TGTGCCAGCAGCCAAGAAATGGTGACTGAAGCTTTCTTT. This chain links TRBV14 with TRBJ1-1; D remains ambiguous. The CDR3 spans 13 residues. Germline CDR1 reads SGHDN; CDR2 reads FVKESK. Between the trimmed V and J ends, which lost 0 bases and 5 bases, there was a span of 7 bases.

The chain recombines TRBV6-5 with TRBJ1-1; D remains unclear. Germline CDR1 and CDR2: MNHEY and SVGAGI. The CDR3 is 14 amino acids. Trimming removed 6 bases at V and 1 base at J, with 12 bases between. CDR3 residues: CASRPLRQNTEAFF. CDR3 sequence (DNA): TGTGCCAGCAGGCCCCTAAGACAGAACACTGAAGCTTTCTTT.

The chain recombines TRBV7-6 with TRBJ1-1; 8 bases are a match to TRBD1. The CDR3 is 12 amino acids. Germline V gene data show CDR1 as SGHVS and CDR2 as FNYEAQ. Trimming cost V 5 bases and J 9 bases; bases outside gene matches: 5. This CDR3 reads CASSTRTGKAFF. The CDR3, as DNA: TGTGCCAGCAGCACACGGACAGGGAAAGCTTTCTTT.

The chain uses TRBV6-1 and TRBJ1-5; D remains unclear. Trimming took off 8 bases at V and 3 bases at J, with 8 bases between the two ends. Germline values: CDR1 MNHNS, CDR2 SASEGT. The CDR3 is made up of 12 amino acids. The CDR3 sequence: CASCQNNQPQHF. The CDR3 nucleotides are TGTGCCAGCTGCCAGAACAATCAGCCCCAGCATTTT.

The rearrangement uses TRBV2 and TRBJ2-5; TRBD1 might be the D (6 bases). The ends were cut back, 6 bases at V and 0 bases at J, with 17 bases in the middle. Germline CDR1 SNHLY, CDR2 FYNNEI. The CDR3 contains 16 residues. The DNA for the CDR3 is TGTGCCAGCAGGCCAGACAGGACCCCGTACCAAGAGACCCAGTACTTC. Its protein is CASRPDRTPYQETQYF.

The V and J genes are TRBV7-2 and TRBJ2-1; D ambiguous. Between the trimmed V and J ends, which lost 4 bases and 8 bases, there was a span of 9 bases. This CDR3 is 12 amino acids long. The germline gives CDR1 SGHTA, CDR2 FQGNSA. The CDR3 is CASSSQRYEQFF. DNA of the CDR3: TGTGCCAGCAGCTCCCAGCGCTATGAGCAGTTCTTC.

The table lists this clone with a few counts. V is TRBV15 and J is TRBJ1-1; no firm D call. Trimming took 1 base from V and 1 from J, leaving 16 bases between them. The CDR3 runs 17 residues. CDR1 is LNHNV, CDR2 YYDKDF, per germline (reference sequence). This CDR3 reads CATSRGSWERRNTEAFF. The CDR3 region has the DNA TGTGCCACCAGCAGAGGGTCTTGGGAACGCAGGAACACTGAAGCTTTCTTT.

The chain uses TRBV7-2 and TRBJ2-5; 13 bases are shared with TRBD2. CDR1 and CDR2 from the germline V gene are SGHTA and FQGNSA. Losses at the gene ends were 1 base for V and 3 bases for J; bases not matched to a gene: 8. This CDR3 has 18 residues. The CDR3 nucleotides read TGTGCCAGCAGCTTAGTTGGTGAGGGACTAGCGGGAAAAGAGACCCAGTACTTC. Its translation is CASSLVGEGLAGKETQYF.

The V gene is TRBV7-9, the J gene TRBJ1-5; no reliable D call. Germline lookup yields CDR1 SEHNR and CDR2 FQNEAQ (reference sequence). The CDR3 contains 14 residues. V gave up 5 bases and J gave up 0 bases, with 8 bases separating them. The CDR3 DNA reads as TGTGCCAGCAGCCGGACGGCTAGCAATCAGCCCCAGCATTTT. Its translation: CASSRTASNQPQHF.

The V call is TRBV25-1, the J call TRBJ2-5; D gene ambiguous. Germline V CDR1 and CDR2: MGHDK, SYGVNS. The CDR3 sequence is 13 residues long. V gave up 3 bases and J gave up 0 bases, with 5 bases separating them. The CDR3: CASSDRNQETQYF. CDR3 DNA: TGTGCCAGCAGTGACAGGAACCAAGAGACCCAGTACTTC. Using reference TRBV25-1 and TRBJ2-5 for the parts outside the CDR3, the full variable domain is EADIYQTPRYLVIGTGKKITLECSQTMGHDKMYWYQQDPGMELHLIHYSYGVNSTEKGDLSSESTVSRIRTEHFPLTLESARPSHTSQYLCASSDRNQETQYFGPGTRLLVL.

The DNA for the CDR3 is TGTGCCAGCAGTGCTAGCGGGAGAGGAGGTAATGAGCAGTTCTTC. Protein sequence: CASSASGRGGNEQFF. J is TRBJ2-1 and V is TRBV2; 10 nucleotides align to TRBD2. CDR1 and CDR2 (germline): SNHLY, FYNNEI. The CDR3 contains 15 residues. V lost 4 bases to trimming and J lost 7 bases; unmatched junction nucleotides: 7.

V gene TRBV18 combines with J gene TRBJ1-1, with D possibly being TRBD1 (5 bases). CDR3 length: 13 amino acids. Germline CDR1 is KGHSH and CDR2 is LQKENI. The germline V and J ends were trimmed by 2 bases and 4 bases, with 8 bases remaining between them. CDR3 DNA sequence: TGTGCCAGCTCACCAATGGGGGGCACTGAAGCTTTCTTT. Translated, it gives CASSPMGGTEAFF.

The chain is built from TRBV2 and TRBJ2-2, with D possibly being TRBD1 (5 bases). This CDR3 has 15 amino acids. CDR1 and CDR2 from the germline V gene are SNHLY and FYNNEI. Deletions cut 7 bases from V and 0 bases from J, with 12 bases between. The CDR3 spells CASNRRQSNTGELFF. The CDR3 DNA follows: TGTGCCAGCAACAGAAGACAGTCGAACACCGGGGAGCTGTTTTTT.

This clone is a singleton in its sample. The V gene is TRBV7-8, the J gene TRBJ2-2; unclear D gene. Trimming left V 2 bases short and J 0 bases short, with 10 bases between. Per germline, CDR1 SGHVS and CDR2 FQNEAQ. The CDR3 has 16 residues. The DNA for the CDR3 is TGTGCCAGCAGCTTATGGGCCAACTCGAACACCGGGGAGCTGTTTTTT. Protein sequence: CASSLWANSNTGELFF.

Concerning this clone: The CDR3 carries no conserved terminal phenylalanine or tryptophan, so it likely arises from a read error. It is unclear where the CDR3 begins or ends on the DNA, so no DNA is shown, and the CDR3 is as TCRdb lists it. CDR3 sequence: CSAREGQPAV. The rearrangement links TRBV20-1 to TRBJ1-6; the table's D call, TRBD1, was not checked against the DNA. Germline CDR1 reads DFQATT; CDR2 reads SNEGSKA (reference sequence). The CDR3 length equals 10 residues, ends included.

The chain combines TRBV7-2 with TRBJ2-7, with D uncertain. The V and J ends lost 3 bases and 1 base respectively, with 10 bases between them. Germline V CDR1 and CDR2: SGHTA, FQGNSA. The CDR3 runs to 14 residues. In DNA form, the CDR3 reads TGTGCCAGCAGCTTTGATTGGGGTTCCTACGAGCAGTACTTC. Amino acids: CASSFDWGSYEQYF.

The chain carries TRBV11-2 and TRBJ1-2; maybe TRBD1 (5 bases). The CDR3 contains 13 residues. Trimming cost V 6 bases and J 5 bases, with 13 bases left between them. Germline CDR1 is SGHAT and CDR2 is FQNNGV. The CDR3 region has the DNA TGTGCCAGCAGAGAAGAGGGGAAATATGGCTACACCTTC. This codes for CASREEGKYGYTF.